This TCR beta chain is from a study of cytomegalovirus exposure and HLA in healthy donors. Comments on this clone: Its specificity is not known.

TCRdb keeps only in-frame clones here, not all; method: immunoSEQ multiplex PCR. Of almost 65,000 clones listed, around 89% are singletons. The validation cohort, a group of more than 100 subjects, included the donors and was separate from the approximately 700-subject first cohort. The germline gives CDR1 SGHTA, CDR2 FQGNSA. With 2 bases removed from V and 6 bases from J, the gap between germline ends came to 11 bases. The CDR3 is made up of 14 amino acids. Study-level results: In the 120 or so validation repertoires, approximately 94% of cluster scores exceeded 0, per a later analysis. The study designated fewer than 200 TCR beta chains cytomegalovirus-associated. Rarity characterized most TCR sequences, yet some public TCRs appeared in many donors.

The genes are TRBV7-2 and TRBJ1-5; the D is unclear. Sample: PBMCs. The source of this sequence is a woman aged 18-29 years in good health and CMV-seronegative. The CDR3: CASSLSGSRQPQHF. CDR3 nucleotide sequence: TGTGCCAGCAGCTTAAGCGGGTCTCGTCAGCCCCAGCATTTT.